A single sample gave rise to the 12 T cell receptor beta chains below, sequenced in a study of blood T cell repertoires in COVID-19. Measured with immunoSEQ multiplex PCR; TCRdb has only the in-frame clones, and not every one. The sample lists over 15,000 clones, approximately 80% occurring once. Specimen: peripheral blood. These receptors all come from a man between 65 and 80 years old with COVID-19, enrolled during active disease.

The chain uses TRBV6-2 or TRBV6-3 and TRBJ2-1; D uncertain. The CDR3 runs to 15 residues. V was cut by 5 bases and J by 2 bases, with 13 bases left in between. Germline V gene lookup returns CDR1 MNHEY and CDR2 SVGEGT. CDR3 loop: CASSRNSWTYNEQFF. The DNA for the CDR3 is TGTGCCAGCAGTAGGAATAGCTGGACCTACAATGAGCAGTTCTTC.

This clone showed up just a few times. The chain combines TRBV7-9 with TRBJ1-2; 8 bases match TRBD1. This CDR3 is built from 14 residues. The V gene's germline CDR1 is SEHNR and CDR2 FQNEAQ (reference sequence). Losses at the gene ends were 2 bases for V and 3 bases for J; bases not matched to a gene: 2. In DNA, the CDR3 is TGTGCCAGCAGCTTAAACAGGGGGGACTATGGCTACACCTTC. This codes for CASSLNRGDYGYTF.

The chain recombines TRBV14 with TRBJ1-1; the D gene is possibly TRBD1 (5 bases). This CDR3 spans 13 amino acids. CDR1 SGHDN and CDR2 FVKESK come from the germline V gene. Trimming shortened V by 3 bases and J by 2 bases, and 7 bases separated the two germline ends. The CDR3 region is CASSQDINTEAFF. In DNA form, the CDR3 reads TGTGCCAGCAGCCAGGACATAAACACTGAAGCTTTCTTT.

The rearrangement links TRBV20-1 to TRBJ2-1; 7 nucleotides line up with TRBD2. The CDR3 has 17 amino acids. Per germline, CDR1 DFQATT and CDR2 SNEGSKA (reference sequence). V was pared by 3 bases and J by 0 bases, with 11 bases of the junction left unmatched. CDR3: CSASRSGSGGSYNEQFF. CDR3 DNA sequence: TGCAGTGCTAGTCGTAGCGGGTCCGGGGGCTCCTACAATGAGCAGTTCTTC.

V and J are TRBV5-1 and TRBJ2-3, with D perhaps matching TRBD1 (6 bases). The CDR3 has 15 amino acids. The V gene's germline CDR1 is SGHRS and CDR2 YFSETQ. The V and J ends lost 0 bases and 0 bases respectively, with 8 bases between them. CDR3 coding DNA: TGCGCCAGCAGCTTGGCAGGGGTTAGCACAGATACGCAGTATTTT. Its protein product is CASSLAGVSTDTQYF.

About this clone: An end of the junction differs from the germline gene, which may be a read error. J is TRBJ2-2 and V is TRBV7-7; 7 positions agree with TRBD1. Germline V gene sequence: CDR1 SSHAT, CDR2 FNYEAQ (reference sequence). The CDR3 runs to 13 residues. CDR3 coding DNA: TGTGCTAGCAGCATTGACAGGGCCGGGGAGCTGTTTTTT. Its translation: CASSIDRAGELFF.

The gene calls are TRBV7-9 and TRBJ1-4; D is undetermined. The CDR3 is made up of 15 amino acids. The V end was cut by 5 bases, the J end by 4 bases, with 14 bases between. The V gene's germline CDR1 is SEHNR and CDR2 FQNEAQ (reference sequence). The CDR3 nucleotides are TGTGCCAGCAGCGAGGCCGAAGGCTATAATGAAAAACTGTTTTTT. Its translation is CASSEAEGYNEKLFF.

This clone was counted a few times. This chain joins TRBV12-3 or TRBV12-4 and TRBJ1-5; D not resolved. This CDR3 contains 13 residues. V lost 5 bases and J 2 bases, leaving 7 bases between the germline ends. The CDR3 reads CASSPTGNQPQHF. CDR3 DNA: TGTGCCAGCAGTCCCACGGGCAATCAGCCCCAGCATTTT.

CDR3 coding DNA: TGCGCCAGCAGCTTGGATACCTCAGGGGATAGTCAGTTCTTC. The encoded protein is CASSLDTSGDSQFF. The chain carries TRBV5-1 and TRBJ2-1; D might be TRBD1 (6 bases). Trimming took off 0 bases at V and 13 bases at J, with 17 bases between the two ends. This CDR3 has 14 residues. Germline-derived CDR1 and CDR2 are SGHRS and YFSETQ.

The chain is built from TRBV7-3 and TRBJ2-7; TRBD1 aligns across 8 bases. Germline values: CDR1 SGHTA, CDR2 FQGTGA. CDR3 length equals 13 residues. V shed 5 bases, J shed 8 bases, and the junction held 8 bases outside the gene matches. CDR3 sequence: CASSTGQGFKQYF. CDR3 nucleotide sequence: TGTGCCAGCAGCACCGGACAGGGCTTTAAGCAGTACTTC. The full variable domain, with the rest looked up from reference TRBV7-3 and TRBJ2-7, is GAGVSQTPSNKVTEKGKYVELRCDPISGHTALYWYRQSLGQGPEFLIYFQGTGAADDSGLPNDRFFAVRPEGSVSTLKIQRTERGDSAVYLCASSTGQGFKQYFGPGTRLTVT.

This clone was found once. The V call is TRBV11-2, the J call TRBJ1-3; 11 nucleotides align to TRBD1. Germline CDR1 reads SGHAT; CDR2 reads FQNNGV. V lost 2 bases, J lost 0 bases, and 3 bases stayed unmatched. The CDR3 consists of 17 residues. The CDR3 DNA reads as TGTGCCAGCAGCTTACGGGACAGGGGGGACTCTGGAAACACCATATATTTT. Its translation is CASSLRDRGDSGNTIYF.

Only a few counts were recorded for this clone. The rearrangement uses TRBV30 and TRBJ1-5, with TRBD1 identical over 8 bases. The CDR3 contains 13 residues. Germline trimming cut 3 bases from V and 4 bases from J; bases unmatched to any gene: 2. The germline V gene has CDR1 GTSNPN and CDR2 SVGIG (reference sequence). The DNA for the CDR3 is TGTGCCTGGAGCCGACAGGGGAATCAGCCCCAGCATTTT. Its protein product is CAWSRQGNQPQHF.